The clone carrying this T cell receptor beta chain has only a few counts. As yet, its antigen is unknown. The data are from a study of CD39 and CD103 CD8 tumor-infiltrating T cells. Regarding the study as a whole: Blood and uninvolved lymph node rarely held DP TIL clonotypes. Compared with DN, SP and blood memory CD8, DP TILs appeared more oligoclonal.

CDR3 length equals 14 residues. CDR1 and CDR2 from the germline V gene are LNHNV and YYDKDF (reference sequence). Trimming took 8 bases from V and 3 from J; bases not matched to a gene: 7. Sorted memory CD8 cells were CD8+CD4-CD45RA-, regardless of CCR7. DNA input per subset was roughly 8,500 to 110,000 sorted cells. Assay: immunoSEQ multiplex PCR; the TCRdb copy retains only in-frame clones and omits some. The sample consists of 4,500 to 5,500 clones, approximately 70% of them appearing once. The TCR was taken from a human donor with head and neck squamous cell carcinoma. The chain couples TRBV15 to TRBJ2-1; the match to TRBD2 covers 7 bases. Sequencing used CD8+ T cells sorted from blood. The sample's subset: total memory CD8 T cells (CD45RA-CCR7+/-) from blood or uninvolved lymph node. The CDR3 bases are TGTGCCACCGCCGACAGCGGGGACTACAATGAGCAGTTCTTC. Its translation is CATADSGDYNEQFF.